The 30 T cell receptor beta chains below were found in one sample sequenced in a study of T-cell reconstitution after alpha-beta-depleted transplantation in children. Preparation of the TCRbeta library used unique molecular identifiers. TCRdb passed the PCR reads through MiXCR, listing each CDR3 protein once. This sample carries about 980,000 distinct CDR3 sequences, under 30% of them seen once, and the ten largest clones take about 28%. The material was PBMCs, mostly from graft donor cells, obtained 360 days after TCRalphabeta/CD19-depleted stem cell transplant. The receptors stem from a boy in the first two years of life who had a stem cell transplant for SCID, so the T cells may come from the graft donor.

DNA for the CDR3: TGTGCCTCCCGAACAGGCTTCTACAATGAGCAGTTCTTC. It translates to CASRTGFYNEQFF. The chain joins TRBV6-1 to TRBJ2-1, with D tentatively TRBD1 (5 bases). Germline V gives CDR1 MNHNS, CDR2 SASEGT. This CDR3 is 13 amino acids long. With 11 bases removed from V and 3 bases from J, the gap between germline ends came to 14 bases.

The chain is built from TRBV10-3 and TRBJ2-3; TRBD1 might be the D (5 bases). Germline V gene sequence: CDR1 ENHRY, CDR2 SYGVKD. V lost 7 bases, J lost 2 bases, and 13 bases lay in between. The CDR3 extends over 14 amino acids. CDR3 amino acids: CAIKGKESTDTQYF. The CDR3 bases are TGTGCCATCAAGGGGAAAGAGTCCACAGATACGCAGTATTTT.

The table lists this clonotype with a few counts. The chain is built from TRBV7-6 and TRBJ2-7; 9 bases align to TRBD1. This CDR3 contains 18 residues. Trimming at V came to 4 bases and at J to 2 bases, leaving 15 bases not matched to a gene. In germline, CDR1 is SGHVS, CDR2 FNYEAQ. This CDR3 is CASSSRGDRVLSPYEQYF. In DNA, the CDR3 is TGTGCCAGCAGCTCTAGAGGGGACAGGGTCCTCTCTCCCTACGAGCAGTACTTC.

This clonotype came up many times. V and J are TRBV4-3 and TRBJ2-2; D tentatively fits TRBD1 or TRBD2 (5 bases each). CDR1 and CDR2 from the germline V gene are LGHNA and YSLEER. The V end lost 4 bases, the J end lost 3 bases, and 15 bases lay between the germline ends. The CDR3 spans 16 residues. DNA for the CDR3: TGCGCCAGCAGCCCCTCAGGGACCAAATACACCGGGGAGCTGTTTTTT. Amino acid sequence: CASSPSGTKYTGELFF.

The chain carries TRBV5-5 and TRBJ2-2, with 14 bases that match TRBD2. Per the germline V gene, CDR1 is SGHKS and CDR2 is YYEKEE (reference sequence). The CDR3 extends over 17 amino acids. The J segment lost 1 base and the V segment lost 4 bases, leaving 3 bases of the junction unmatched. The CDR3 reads CASSIGLAGGNTGELFF. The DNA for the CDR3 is TGTGCCAGCAGCATAGGACTAGCGGGGGGGAACACCGGGGAGCTGTTTTTT. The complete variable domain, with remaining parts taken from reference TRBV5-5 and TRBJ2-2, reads DAGVTQSPTHLIKTRGQQVTLRCSPISGHKSVSWYQQVLGQGPQFIFQYYEKEERGRGNFPDRFSARQFPNYSSELNVNALLLGDSALYLCASSIGLAGGNTGELFFGEGSRLTVL.

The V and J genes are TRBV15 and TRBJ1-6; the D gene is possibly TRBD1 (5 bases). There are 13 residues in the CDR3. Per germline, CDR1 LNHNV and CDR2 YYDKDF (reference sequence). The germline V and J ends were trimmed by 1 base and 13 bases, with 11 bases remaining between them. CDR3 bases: TGTGCCACCAGCAGAGTACAAGCAGGGCCCCTCCACTTT. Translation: CATSRVQAGPLHF. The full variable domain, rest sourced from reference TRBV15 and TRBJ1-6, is DAMVIQNPRYQVTQFGKPVTLSCSQTLNHNVMYWYQQKSSQAPKLLFHYYDKDFNNEADTPDNFQSRRPNTSFCFLDIRSPGLGDTAMYLCATSRVQAGPLHFGNGTRLTVT.

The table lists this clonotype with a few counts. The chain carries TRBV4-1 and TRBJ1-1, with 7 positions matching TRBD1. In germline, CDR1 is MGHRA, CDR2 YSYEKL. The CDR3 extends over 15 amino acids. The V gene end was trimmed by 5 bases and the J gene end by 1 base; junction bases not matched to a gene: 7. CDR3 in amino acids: CASSVRQGGNTEAFF. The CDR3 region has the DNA TGCGCCAGCAGCGTTCGGCAGGGGGGGAACACTGAAGCTTTCTTT.

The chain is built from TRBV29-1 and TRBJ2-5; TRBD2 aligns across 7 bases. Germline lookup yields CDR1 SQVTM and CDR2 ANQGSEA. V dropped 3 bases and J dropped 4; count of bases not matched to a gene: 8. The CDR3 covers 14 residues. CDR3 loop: CSVESGVPLETQYF. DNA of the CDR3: TGCAGCGTTGAGAGCGGGGTCCCGCTAGAGACCCAGTACTTC.

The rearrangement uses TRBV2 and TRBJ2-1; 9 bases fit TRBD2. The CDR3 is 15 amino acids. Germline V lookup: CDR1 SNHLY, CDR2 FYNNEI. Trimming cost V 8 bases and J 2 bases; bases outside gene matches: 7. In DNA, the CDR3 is TGTGCCAGCGGTCAAGCGGGGGGTGCCTACAATGAGCAGTTCTTC. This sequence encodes CASGQAGGAYNEQFF.

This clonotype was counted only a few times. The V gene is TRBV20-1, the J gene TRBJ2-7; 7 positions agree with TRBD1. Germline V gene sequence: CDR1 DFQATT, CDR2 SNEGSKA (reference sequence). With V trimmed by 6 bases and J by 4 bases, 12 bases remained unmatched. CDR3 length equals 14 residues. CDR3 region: CSAADGQVGYEQYF. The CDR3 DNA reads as TGCAGTGCCGCAGATGGACAGGTTGGTTACGAGCAGTACTTC.

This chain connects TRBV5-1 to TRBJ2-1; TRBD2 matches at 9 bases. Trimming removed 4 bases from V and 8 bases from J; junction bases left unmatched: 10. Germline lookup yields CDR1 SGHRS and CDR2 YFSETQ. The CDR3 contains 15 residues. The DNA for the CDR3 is TGCGCCAGCAGCGATGGGCGGGGGGGCCCTCATGAGCAGTTCTTC. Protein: CASSDGRGGPHEQFF.

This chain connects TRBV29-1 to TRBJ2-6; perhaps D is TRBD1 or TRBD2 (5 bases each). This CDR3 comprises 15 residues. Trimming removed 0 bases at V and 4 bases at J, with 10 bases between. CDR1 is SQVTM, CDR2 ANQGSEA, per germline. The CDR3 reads CSVEDRGPGANVLTF. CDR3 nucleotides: TGCAGCGTTGAAGATCGGGGACCCGGGGCCAACGTCCTGACTTTC. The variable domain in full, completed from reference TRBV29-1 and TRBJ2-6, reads SAVISQKPSRDICQRGTSLTIQCQVDSQVTMMFWYRQQPGQSLTLIATANQGSEATYESGFVIDKFPISRPNLTFSTLTVSNMSPEDSSIYLCSVEDRGPGANVLTFGAGSRLTVL.

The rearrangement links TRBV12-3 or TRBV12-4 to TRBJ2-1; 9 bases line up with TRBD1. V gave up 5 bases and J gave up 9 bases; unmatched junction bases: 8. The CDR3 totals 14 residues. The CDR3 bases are TGTGCCAGCAGTGGCGGGACAGGGAGGATTGAGCAGTTCTTC. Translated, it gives CASSGGTGRIEQFF.

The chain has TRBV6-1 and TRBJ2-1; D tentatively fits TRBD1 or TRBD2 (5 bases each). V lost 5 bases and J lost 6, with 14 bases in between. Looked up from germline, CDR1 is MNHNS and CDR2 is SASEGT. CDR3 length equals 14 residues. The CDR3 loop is CASSRTGTINEQFF. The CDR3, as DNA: TGTGCCAGCAGTCGAACCGGGACGATCAATGAGCAGTTCTTC.

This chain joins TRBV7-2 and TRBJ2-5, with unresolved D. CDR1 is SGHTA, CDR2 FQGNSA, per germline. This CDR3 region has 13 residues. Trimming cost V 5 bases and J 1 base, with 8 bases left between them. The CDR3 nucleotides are TGTGCCAGCAGCCGACTTTTCCAAGAGACCCAGTACTTC. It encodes CASSRLFQETQYF.

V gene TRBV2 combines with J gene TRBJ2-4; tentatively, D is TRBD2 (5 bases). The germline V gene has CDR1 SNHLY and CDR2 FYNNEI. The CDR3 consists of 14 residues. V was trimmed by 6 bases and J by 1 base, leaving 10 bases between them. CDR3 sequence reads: CASRSWEAKNIQYF. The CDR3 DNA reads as TGTGCCAGCAGGAGTTGGGAGGCCAAAAACATTCAGTACTTC. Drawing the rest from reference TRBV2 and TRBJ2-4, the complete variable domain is EPEVTQTPSHQVTQMGQEVILRCVPISNHLYFYWYRQILGQKVEFLVSFYNNEISEKSEIFDDQFSVERPDGSNFTLKIRSTKLEDSAMYFCASRSWEAKNIQYFGAGTRLSVL.

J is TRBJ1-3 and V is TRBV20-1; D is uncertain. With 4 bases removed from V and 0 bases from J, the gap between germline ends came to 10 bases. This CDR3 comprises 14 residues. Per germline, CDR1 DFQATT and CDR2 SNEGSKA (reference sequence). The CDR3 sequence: CSATRAPSGNTIYF. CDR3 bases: TGCAGTGCTACCCGGGCACCCTCTGGAAACACCATATATTTT.

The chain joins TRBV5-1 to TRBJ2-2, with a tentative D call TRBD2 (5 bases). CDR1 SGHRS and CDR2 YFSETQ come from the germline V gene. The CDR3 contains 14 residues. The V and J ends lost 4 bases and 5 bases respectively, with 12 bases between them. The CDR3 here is CASSPWTETGELFF. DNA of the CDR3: TGCGCCAGCAGCCCCTGGACTGAGACCGGGGAGCTGTTTTTT.

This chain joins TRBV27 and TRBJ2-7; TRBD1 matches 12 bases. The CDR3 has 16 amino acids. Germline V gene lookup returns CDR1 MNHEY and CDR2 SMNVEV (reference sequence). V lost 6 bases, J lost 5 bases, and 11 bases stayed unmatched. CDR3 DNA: TGTGCCAGCAGCATACCCACCGGGACAGGGGGCAACGAGCAGTACTTC. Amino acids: CASSIPTGTGGNEQYF.

The chain's CDR3 is CSVEVSNNEQFF. CDR3 nucleotide sequence: TGCAGCGTTGAAGTATCCAACAATGAGCAGTTCTTC. The V call is TRBV29-1, the J call TRBJ2-1; D remains unclear. The CDR3 covers 12 residues. Germline V gives CDR1 SQVTM, CDR2 ANQGSEA. V lost 1 base and J 5 bases, leaving 6 bases between the germline ends.

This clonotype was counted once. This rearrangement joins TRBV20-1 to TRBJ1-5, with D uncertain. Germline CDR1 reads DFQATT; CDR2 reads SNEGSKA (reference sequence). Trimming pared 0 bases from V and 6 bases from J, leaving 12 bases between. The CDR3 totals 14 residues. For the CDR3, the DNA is TGCAGTGCTAGAGATAGAGGGAAAATTCAGCCCCAGCATTTT. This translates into CSARDRGKIQPQHF.

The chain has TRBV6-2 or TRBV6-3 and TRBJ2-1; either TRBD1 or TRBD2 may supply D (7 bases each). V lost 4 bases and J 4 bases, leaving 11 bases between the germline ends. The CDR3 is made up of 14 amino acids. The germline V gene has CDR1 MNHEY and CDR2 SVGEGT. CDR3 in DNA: TGTGCCAGCAGTTCCCAGGGGGGGTACAATGAGCAGTTCTTC. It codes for CASSSQGGYNEQFF.

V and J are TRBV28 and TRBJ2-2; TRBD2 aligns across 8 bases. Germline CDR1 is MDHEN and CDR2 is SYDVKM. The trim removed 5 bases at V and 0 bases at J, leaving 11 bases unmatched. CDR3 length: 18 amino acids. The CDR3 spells CASSPAAGDPANTGELFF. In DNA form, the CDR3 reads TGTGCCAGCAGTCCCGCAGCGGGGGATCCAGCGAACACCGGGGAGCTGTTTTTT. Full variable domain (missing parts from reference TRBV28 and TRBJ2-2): DVKVTQSSRYLVKRTGEKVFLECVQDMDHENMFWYRQDPGLGLRLIYFSYDVKMKEKGDIPEGYSVSREKKERFSLILESASTNQTSMYLCASSPAAGDPANTGELFFGEGSRLTVL.

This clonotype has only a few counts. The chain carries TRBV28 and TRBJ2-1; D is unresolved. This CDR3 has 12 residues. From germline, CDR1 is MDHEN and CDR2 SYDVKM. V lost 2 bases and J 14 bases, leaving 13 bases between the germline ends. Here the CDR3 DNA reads TGTGCCAGCAGTTTAAGTTTGGGATTTAAGTTCTTC. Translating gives CASSLSLGFKFF.

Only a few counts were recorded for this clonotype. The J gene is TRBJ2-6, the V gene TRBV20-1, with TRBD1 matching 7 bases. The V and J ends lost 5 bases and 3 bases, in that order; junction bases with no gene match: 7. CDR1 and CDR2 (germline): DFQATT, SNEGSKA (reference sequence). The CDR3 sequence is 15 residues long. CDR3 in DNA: TGCAGTGCTCAGGACACAGGGGATGGGGCCAACGTCCTGACTTTC. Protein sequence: CSAQDTGDGANVLTF.

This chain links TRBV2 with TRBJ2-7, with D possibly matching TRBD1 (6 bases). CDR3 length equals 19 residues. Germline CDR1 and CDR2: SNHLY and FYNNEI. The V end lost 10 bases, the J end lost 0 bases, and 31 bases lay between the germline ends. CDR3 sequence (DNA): TGTGCCATCTCTTTTCGGGGAACAGGGATTCCCCCAAGCTCCTACGAGCAGTACTTC. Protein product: CAISFRGTGIPPSSYEQYF.

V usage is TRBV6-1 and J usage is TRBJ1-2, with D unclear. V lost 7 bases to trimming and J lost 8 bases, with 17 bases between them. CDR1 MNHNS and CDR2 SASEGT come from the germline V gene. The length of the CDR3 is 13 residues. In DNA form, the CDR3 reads TGTGCCAGCATTGGACCCATCAGAAACGGCTACACCTTC. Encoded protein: CASIGPIRNGYTF.

CDR3 sequence (DNA): TGTGCCAGCGACGAAGAAGGGGTTAGATCAGATACGCAGTATTTT. This encodes CASDEEGVRSDTQYF. The genes are TRBV6-2 or TRBV6-3 and TRBJ2-3; a weak D match, TRBD1 (5 bases). This CDR3 has 15 amino acids. CDR1 is MNHEY and CDR2 is SVGEGT in the germline V gene. Trimming took 8 bases from V and 4 from J, leaving 19 bases between them.

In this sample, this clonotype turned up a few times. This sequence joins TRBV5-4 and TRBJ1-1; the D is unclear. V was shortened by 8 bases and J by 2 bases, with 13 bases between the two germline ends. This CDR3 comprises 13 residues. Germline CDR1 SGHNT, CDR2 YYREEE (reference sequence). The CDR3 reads CARGPRRNTEAFF. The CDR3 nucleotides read TGTGCCAGGGGCCCCCGACGAAACACTGAAGCTTTCTTT. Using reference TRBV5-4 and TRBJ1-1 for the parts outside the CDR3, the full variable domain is ETGVTQSPTHLIKTRGQQVTLRCSSQSGHNTVSWYQQALGQGPQFIFQYYREEENGRGNFPPRFSGLQFPNYSSELNVNALELDDSALYLCARGPRRNTEAFFGQGTRLTVV.

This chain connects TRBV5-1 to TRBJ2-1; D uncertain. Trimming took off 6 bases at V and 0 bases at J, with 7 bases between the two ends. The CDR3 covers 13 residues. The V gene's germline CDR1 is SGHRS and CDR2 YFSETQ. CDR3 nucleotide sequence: TGCGCCAGCACCGACAACTCCTACAATGAGCAGTTCTTC. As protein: CASTDNSYNEQFF. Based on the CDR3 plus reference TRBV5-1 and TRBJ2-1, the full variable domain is KAGVTQTPRYLIKTRGQQVTLSCSPISGHRSVSWYQQTPGQGLQFLFEYFSETQRNKGNFPGRFSGRQFSNSRSEMNVSTLELGDSALYLCASTDNSYNEQFFGPGTRLTVL.